What follows is one TCR beta chain and its context. Its binding antigen is unknown. Base qualities are not at hand, and no much larger clone is one base apart. The time point label for this specimen denotes: about 28 days (+/-7) after the second vaccine dose. AZD1222 recipients whose second dose came at about 4 weeks and those whose second dose came at about 12 weeks were combined into one group, since spike-specific TCR depth and breadth did not differ between the two schedules. Samples from vaccinated people were obtained from the UK trials COV001 and COV002, which included a single-blind randomized controlled phase 2/3 trial of AZD1222 (ChAdOx1 nCoV-19) in healthy adults. Trial participant PBMC samples were collected at day 0 and day 28 after the second dose for TCRbeta chain sequencing. A distance of 7 bases separates the germline ends of V and J, which lose 0 bases and 1 base respectively. The germline V gene sets CDR1 to MNHNS and CDR2 to SASEGT. The CDR3 contains 15 residues, cysteine and phenylalanine counted. Of the read, only the CDR3 DNA is kept; its 45 bases are in frame from base 1.

These data come from a study of T cell responses to AZD1222 COVID-19 vaccine (dated by TCRdb to the early 2020s). For the wider study: TCR sequencing covered approximately 230 trial participants: 200 to 220 given two doses of AZD1222 and 26 given two doses of MenACWY control vaccine. Trial participants were enrolled by age into subgroups of 18-55, 56-69 and 70-plus years, and around 150, 29 and 61 TCR-sequenced participants, respectively, were included in these subgroups.

The CDR3 regions of human TCRbeta chains were analyzed by immunosequencing. As for the original processing: Repertoire TCRs were checked for matches against a reference library of SARS-CoV-2-specific TCRs that had been generated using the MIRA antigen-specificity platform. Breadth was defined as the fraction of unique TCRs that were SARS-CoV-2-associated, and depth was defined as the fraction of total T cells that were SARS-CoV-2-associated. Using the MIRA data, each spike-specific TCR was mapped to the spike region that the TCR reacts to and placed in a CD4 or CD8 class. Log10-transformed breadth and depth values were compared by one-way ANOVA with Sidak's multiple comparisons tests. Not all clones reach the TCRdb copy of this immuneACCESS table, which keeps in-frame sequences only. Checked studies attribute under half of the gap to unresolved V genes and leave the rest unexplained. D and trimming were read from the DNA, whereas the V and J calls and clone size are those reported in that table. The sample yields 250,000 to 300,000 clones; almost 95% were counted once. The ten largest make up around 0.5% of the sample.

What the authors observed across the whole study: Because no day 14 peak-response samples were available, repertoires were characterized only after the peak T cell response. Only five or six AZD1222 recipients were SARS-CoV-2 seropositive at baseline, limiting conclusions about previously exposed vaccinees. In the small 56-69-year group, the increase in depth fell short of significance, most likely because of low power. After two AZD1222 doses, spike-specific TCR breadth and depth were significantly higher than at day 0 and than in MenACWY recipients. Participants were mostly white British, with more females than males. The authors suggested clonal diversity may have been underestimated. Nearly half of unique spike-specific TCRs reportedly recognized epitopes outside regions mutated in the B.1.351 and B.1.1.7 variants. CD4 TCRs associated with the vaccine covered the entire spike protein, and the dominant responses were in regions 160-218 and 743-854.

The source is an adult who received the AZD1222 COVID-19 vaccine. This chain is built from TRBV6-1 and TRBJ2-4; the D gene identity is not certain. Sequenced here: peripheral blood, sampled 28 days after the second AZD1222 dose. The DNA is as follows: TGTGCCAGCAGTGAAGCTTTAATTGCCAAAAACATTCAGTACTTC. It codes for CASSEALIAKNIQYF.